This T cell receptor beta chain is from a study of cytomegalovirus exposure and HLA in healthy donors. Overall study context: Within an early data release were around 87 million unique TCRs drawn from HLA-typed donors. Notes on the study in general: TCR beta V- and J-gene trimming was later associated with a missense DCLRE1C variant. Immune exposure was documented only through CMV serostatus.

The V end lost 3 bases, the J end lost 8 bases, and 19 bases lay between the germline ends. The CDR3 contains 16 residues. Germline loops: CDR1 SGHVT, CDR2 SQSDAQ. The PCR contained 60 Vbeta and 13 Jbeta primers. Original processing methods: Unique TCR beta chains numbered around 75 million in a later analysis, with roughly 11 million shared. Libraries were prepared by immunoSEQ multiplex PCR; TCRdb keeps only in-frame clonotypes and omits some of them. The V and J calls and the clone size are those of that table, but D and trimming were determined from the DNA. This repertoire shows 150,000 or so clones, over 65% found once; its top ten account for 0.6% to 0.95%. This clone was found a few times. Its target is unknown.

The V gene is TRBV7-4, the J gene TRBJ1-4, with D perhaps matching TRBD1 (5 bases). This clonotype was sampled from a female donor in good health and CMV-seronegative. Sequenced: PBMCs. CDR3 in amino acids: CASSFKFRAFGEKLFF. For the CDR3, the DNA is TGTGCCAGCAGCTTTAAGTTCAGGGCTTTCGGGGAAAAACTGTTTTTT.